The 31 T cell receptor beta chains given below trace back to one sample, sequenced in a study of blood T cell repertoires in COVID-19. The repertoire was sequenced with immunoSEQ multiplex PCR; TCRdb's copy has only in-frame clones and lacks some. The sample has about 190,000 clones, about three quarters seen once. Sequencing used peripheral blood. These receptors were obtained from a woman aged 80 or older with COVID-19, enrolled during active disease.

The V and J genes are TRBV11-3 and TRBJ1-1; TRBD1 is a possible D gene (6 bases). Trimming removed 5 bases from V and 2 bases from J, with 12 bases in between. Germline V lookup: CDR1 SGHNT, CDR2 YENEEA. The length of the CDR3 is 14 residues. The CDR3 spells CASSTPGVNTEAFF. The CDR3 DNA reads TGTGCCAGCAGCACCCCAGGGGTTAACACTGAAGCTTTCTTT.

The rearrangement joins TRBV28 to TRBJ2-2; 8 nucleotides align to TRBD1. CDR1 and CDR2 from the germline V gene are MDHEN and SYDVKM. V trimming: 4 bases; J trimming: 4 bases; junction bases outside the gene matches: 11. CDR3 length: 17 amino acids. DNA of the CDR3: TGTGCCAGCAGTTCACCCGGACAGGGCTTCGCCACCGGGGAGCTGTTTTTT. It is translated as CASSSPGQGFATGELFF. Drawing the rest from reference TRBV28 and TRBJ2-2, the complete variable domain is DVKVTQSSRYLVKRTGEKVFLECVQDMDHENMFWYRQDPGLGLRLIYFSYDVKMKEKGDIPEGYSVSREKKERFSLILESASTNQTSMYLCASSSPGQGFATGELFFGEGSRLTVL.

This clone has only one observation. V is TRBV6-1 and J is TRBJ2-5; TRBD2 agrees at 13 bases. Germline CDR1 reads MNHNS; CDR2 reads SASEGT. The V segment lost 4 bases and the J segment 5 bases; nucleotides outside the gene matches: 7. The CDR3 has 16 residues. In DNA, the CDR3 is TGTGCCAGCAGTGTGTTACTAGCGGGAGGGGATGAGACCCAGTACTTC. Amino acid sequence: CASSVLLAGGDETQYF.

CDR3 sequence: CASSVQGKGYEQYF. The CDR3 bases are TGTGCCAGCAGCGTACAGGGTAAGGGCTACGAGCAGTACTTC. The chain couples TRBV6-5 to TRBJ2-7; the D gene is possibly TRBD1 (6 bases). Trimming took 6 bases from V and 3 from J, leaving 15 bases between them. CDR1 and CDR2 from the germline V gene are MNHEY and SVGAGI. The CDR3 length is 14 residues.

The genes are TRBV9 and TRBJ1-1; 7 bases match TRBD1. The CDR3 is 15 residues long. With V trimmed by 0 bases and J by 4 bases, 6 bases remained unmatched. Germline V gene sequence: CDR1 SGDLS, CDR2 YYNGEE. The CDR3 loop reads CASSVDSGGLTEAFF. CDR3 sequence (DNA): TGTGCCAGCAGCGTAGATTCAGGGGGGCTCACTGAAGCTTTCTTT. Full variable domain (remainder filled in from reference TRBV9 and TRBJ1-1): DSGVTQTPKHLITATGQRVTLRCSPRSGDLSVYWYQQSLDQGLQFLIQYYNGEERAKGNILERFSAQQFPDLHSELNLSSLELGDSALYFCASSVDSGGLTEAFFGQGTRLTVV.

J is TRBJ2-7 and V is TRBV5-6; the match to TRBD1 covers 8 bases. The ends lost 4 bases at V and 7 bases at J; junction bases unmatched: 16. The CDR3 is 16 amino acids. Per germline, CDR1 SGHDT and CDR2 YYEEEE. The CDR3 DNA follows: TGTGCCAGCAGCCTACGGACAGGGCTGAGGTCTCGGGAGCAGTACTTC. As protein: CASSLRTGLRSREQYF.

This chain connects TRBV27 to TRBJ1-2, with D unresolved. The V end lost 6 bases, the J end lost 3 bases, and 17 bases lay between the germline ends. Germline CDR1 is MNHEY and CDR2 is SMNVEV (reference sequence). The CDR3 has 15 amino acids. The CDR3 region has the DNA TGTGCCAGCAGGCTCCGGGGTGGATCAGACTATGGCTACACCTTC. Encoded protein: CASRLRGGSDYGYTF.

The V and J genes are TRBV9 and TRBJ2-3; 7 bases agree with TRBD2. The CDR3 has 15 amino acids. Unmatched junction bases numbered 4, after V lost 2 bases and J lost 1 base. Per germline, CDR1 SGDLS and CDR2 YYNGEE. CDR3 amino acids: CASSVTSGGTDTQYF. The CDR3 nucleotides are TGTGCCAGCAGCGTCACAAGCGGGGGCACAGATACGCAGTATTTT.

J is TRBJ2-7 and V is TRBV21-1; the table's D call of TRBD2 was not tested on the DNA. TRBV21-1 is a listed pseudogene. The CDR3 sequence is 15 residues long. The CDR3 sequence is CASSSRVAGEYEQYF. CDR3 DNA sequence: TGTGCCAGCAGCTCCCGGGTAGCGGGAGAATACGAGCAGTACTTC.

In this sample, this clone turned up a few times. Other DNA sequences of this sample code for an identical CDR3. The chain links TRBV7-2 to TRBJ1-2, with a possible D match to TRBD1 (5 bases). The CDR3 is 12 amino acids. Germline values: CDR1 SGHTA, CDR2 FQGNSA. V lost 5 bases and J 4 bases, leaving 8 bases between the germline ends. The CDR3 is CASSGRGYGYTF. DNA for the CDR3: TGTGCCAGCAGCGGGAGGGGCTATGGCTACACCTTC.

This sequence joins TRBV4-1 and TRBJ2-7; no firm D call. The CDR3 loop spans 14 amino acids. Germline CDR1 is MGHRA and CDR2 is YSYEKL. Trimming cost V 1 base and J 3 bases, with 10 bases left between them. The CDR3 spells CASSQGQLFYEQYF. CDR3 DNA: TGCGCCAGCAGCCAAGGTCAACTCTTCTACGAGCAGTACTTC.

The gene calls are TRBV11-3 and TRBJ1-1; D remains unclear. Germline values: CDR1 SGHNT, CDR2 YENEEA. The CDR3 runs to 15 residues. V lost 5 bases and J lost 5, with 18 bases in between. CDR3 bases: TGTGCCAGCAGCCGTAGCTTCCTTGGCGGAACTGAAGCTTTCTTT. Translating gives CASSRSFLGGTEAFF.

CDR3 sequence: CASSAGTTSYEQYF. CDR3 DNA sequence: TGTGCCAGCAGTGCCGGGACAACCTCCTACGAGCAGTACTTC. This sequence joins TRBV27 and TRBJ2-7, with D possibly matching TRBD1 (6 bases). CDR3 size: 14 residues. V lost 5 bases and J lost 0, with 11 bases in between. Germline CDR1 and CDR2: MNHEY and SMNVEV (reference sequence).

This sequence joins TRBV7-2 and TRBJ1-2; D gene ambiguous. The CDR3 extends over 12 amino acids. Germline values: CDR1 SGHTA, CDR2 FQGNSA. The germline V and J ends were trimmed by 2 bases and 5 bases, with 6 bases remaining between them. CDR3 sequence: CASSLMAYGYTF. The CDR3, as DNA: TGTGCCAGCAGCTTAATGGCATATGGCTACACCTTC.

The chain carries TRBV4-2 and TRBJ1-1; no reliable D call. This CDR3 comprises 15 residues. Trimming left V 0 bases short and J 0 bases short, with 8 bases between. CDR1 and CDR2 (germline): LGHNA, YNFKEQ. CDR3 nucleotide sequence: TGTGCCAGCAGCCAAGATCGGAGGATGAACACTGAAGCTTTCTTT. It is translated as CASSQDRRMNTEAFF.

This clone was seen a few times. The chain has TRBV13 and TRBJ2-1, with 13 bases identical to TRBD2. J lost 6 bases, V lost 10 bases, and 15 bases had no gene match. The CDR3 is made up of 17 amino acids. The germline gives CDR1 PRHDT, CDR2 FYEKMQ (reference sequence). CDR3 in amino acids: CATPLVPLAGGGNEQFF. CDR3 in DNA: TGTGCCACCCCGCTAGTGCCACTAGCGGGGGGGGGCAATGAGCAGTTCTTC. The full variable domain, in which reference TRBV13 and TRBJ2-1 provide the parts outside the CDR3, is AAGVIQSPRHLIKEKRETATLKCYPIPRHDTVYWYQQGPGQDPQFLISFYEKMQSDKGSIPDRFSAQQFSDYHSELNMSSLELGDSALYFCATPLVPLAGGGNEQFFGPGTRLTVL.

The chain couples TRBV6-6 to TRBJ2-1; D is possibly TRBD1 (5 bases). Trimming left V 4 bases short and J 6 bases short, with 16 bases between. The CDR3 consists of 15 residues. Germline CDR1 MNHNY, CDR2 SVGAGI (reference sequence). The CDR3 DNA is TGTGCCAGCAGTTCCCTTGGGGCTTTCGGCAATGAGCAGTTCTTC. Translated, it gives CASSSLGAFGNEQFF.

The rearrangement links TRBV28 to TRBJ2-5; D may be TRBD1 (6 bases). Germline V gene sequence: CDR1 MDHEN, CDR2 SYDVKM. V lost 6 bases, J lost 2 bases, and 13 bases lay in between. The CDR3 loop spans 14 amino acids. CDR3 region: CASRLGGPQETQYF. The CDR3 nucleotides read TGTGCCAGCAGACTAGGGGGACCACAAGAGACCCAGTACTTC.

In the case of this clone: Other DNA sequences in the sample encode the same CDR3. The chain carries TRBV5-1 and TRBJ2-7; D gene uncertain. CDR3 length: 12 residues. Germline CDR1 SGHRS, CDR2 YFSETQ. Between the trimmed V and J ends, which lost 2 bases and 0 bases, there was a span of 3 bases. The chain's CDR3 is CASSFSSYEQYF. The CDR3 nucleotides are TGCGCCAGCAGCTTCAGCTCCTACGAGCAGTACTTC.

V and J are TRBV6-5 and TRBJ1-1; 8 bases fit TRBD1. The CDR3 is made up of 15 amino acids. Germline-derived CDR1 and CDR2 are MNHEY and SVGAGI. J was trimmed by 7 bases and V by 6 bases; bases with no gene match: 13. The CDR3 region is CASRTPLTGAGEAFF. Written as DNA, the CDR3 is TGTGCCAGCAGGACTCCCTTGACAGGGGCGGGTGAAGCTTTCTTT.

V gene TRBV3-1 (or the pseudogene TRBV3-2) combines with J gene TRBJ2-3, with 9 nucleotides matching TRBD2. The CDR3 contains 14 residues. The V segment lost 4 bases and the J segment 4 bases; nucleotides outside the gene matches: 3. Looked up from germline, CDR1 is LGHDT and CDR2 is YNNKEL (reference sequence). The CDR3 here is CASSLAGGPDTQYF. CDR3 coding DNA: TGTGCCAGCAGCCTGGCGGGAGGGCCAGATACGCAGTATTTT.

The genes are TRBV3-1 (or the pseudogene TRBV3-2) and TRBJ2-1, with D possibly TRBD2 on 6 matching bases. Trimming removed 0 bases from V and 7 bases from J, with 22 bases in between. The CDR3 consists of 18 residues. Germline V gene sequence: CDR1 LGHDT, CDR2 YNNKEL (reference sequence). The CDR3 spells CASSQDWGLGQGPNEQFF. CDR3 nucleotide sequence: TGTGCCAGCAGCCAAGATTGGGGACTGGGGCAGGGTCCGAATGAGCAGTTCTTC.

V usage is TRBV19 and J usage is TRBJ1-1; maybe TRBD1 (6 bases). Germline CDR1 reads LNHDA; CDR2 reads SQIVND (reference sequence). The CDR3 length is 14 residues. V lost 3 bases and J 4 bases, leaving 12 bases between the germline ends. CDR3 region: CASSITGSGTEAFF. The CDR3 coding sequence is TGTGCCAGTAGTATTACAGGGTCGGGCACTGAAGCTTTCTTT.

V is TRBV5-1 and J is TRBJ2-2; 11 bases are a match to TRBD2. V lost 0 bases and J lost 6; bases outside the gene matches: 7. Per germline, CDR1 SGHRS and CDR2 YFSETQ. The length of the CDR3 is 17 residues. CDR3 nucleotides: TGCGCCAGCAGCTTGGGAGCACTAGCGGGAGCTTCCGGGGAGCTGTTTTTT. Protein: CASSLGALAGASGELFF.

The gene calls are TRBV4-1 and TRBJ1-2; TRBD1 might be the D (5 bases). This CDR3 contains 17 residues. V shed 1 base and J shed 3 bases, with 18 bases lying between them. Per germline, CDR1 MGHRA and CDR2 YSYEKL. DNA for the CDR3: TGCGCCAGCAGCCAAGTGTTAATTGGCAGGGCGCACTATGGCTACACCTTC. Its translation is CASSQVLIGRAHYGYTF.

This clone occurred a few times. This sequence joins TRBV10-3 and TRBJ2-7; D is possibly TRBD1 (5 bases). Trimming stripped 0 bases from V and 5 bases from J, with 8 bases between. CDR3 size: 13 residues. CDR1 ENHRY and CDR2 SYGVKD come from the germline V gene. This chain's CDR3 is CAISESGRDEQYF. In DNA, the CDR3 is TGTGCCATCAGTGAGTCCGGCAGGGACGAGCAGTACTTC.

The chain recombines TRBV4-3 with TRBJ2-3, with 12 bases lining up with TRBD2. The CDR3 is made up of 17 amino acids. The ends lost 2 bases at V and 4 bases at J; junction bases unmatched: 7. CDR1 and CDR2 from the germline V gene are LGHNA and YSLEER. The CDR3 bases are TGCGCCAGCAGCCAACTCCTAGCGGGGGGGCTGTCAGATACGCAGTATTTT. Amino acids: CASSQLLAGGLSDTQYF.

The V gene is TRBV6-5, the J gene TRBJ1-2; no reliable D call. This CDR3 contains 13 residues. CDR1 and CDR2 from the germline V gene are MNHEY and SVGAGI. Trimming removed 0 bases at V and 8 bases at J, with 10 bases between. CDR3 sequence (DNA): TGTGCCAGCAGTTACTCCCGAAAGACAGGCTACACCTTC. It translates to CASSYSRKTGYTF.

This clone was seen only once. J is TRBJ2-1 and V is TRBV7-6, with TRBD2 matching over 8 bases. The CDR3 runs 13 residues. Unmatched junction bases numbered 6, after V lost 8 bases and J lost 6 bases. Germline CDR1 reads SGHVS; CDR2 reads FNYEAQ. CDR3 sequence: CASRVAGSNEQFF. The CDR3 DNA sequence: TGTGCCAGCCGGGTAGCGGGAAGCAATGAGCAGTTCTTC. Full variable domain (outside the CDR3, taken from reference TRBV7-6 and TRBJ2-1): GAGVSQSPRYKVTKRGQDVALRCDPISGHVSLYWYRQALGQGPEFLTYFNYEAQQDKSGLPNDRFSAERPEGSISTLTIQRTEQRDSAMYRCASRVAGSNEQFFGPGTRLTVL.

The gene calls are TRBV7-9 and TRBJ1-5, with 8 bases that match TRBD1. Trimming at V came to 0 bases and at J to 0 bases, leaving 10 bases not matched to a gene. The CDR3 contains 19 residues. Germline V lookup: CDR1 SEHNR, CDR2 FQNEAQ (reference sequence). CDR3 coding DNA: TGTGCCAGCAGCTTAGCAGGACAGGGAGGCGGTTATAGCAATCAGCCCCAGCATTTT. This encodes CASSLAGQGGGYSNQPQHF.

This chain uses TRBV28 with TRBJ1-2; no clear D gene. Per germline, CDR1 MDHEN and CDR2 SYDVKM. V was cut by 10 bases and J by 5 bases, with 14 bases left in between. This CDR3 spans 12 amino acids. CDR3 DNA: TGTGCCACCCGTGAGACCGGGTATGGCTACACCTTC. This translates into CATRETGYGYTF.